This TCR beta chain stems from a study of T cell responses to AZD1222 COVID-19 vaccine (TCRdb year 2021). For the wider study: AZD1222 recipients whose second dose came at about 4 weeks and those whose second dose came at about 12 weeks were combined into one group, since spike-specific TCR depth and breadth did not differ between the two schedules. Trial participants were enrolled by age into 18-55, 56-69 and 70-plus year subgroups, with approximately 150, 30 and 60 TCR-sequenced participants respectively. A total of 233 trial participants underwent TCR sequencing, of whom 207 received two doses of AZD1222 and about 25 received two doses of the MenACWY control vaccine.

The time point label for this specimen denotes: baseline before first vaccination. The vaccinee samples were drawn from two UK trials, COV001 and COV002, one of which was a single-blind randomized controlled phase 2/3 trial testing AZD1222 (ChAdOx1 nCoV-19) in healthy adults. Trial participant PBMC samples were collected at day 0 and day 28 after the second dose for TCRbeta chain sequencing. With respect to this clone: Its recognized antigen is unknown. Base qualities are missing; no much larger clone stands one base away.

The CDR3 regions of human TCRbeta chains were subjected to immunosequencing. Processing in the source paper ran as follows. TCRs in the repertoires were matched against a reference library of SARS-CoV-2-specific TCRs that had been generated with the MIRA antigen-specificity platform. Breadth was defined as the fraction of unique TCRs that were SARS-CoV-2-associated, and depth was defined as the fraction of total T cells that were SARS-CoV-2-associated. Using the MIRA data, each spike-specific TCR was assigned both to the spike region to which the TCR was reactive and to a CD4 or CD8 class. Log10-transformed breadth and depth values were compared by one-way ANOVA with Sidak's multiple comparisons tests. What TCRdb holds here is the immuneACCESS table cut down to in-frame rearrangements. Part of the clones is not present; checked against another copy, under half of the missing clones reflect an unresolved V gene, and the others are unexplained. V, J and clone size are taken as reported in that table, and D and trimming were inferred from the DNA itself. This sample holds some 84,000 clones; over 70% were observed only once. The top ten hold 15% to 20% of the sample.

V is cut by 5 bases and J by 9 bases, and the space between the germline ends is 14 bases. Including cysteine and phenylalanine, the CDR3 has 13 amino acids. Here the CDR3 DNA is all that survives: 39 bases in frame from base 1. CDR1 and CDR2 are read off the germline V gene as SGHNT and YENEEA. What the work shows at the level of the full study, not this receptor alone: CD4 TCRs associated with the vaccine covered the entire spike protein, and the dominant responses were in regions 160-218 and 743-854. After two AZD1222 doses, both the breadth and the depth of spike-specific TCRs were significantly higher than at day 0 and than in MenACWY recipients. Nearly half of unique spike-specific TCRs reportedly recognized epitopes outside regions mutated in the B.1.351 and B.1.1.7 variants. Because no samples from the day 14 peak response were available, repertoires could be characterized only after the peak T cell response. Only six AZD1222 recipients were SARS-CoV-2 seropositive at baseline, limiting conclusions about previously exposed vaccinees. In the small 56-69-year group, the increase in depth fell short of significance, most likely because of low power. Participants were mostly white British, with more females than males. The authors suggested clonal diversity may have been underestimated.

In this chain, TRBV11-3 is recombined with TRBJ2-1; the D gene is possibly TRBD1, with 6 bases matching. Here the sequenced sample was peripheral blood, taken on day 0 of AZD1222 vaccination. The clonotype originates from an adult in good health. The DNA sequence is TGTGCCAGCAGCCTCGACAGGTTAGGTGAGCAGTTCTTC. Its protein is CASSLDRLGEQFF.